These 27 T cell receptor beta chains share one sample of origin, sequenced in a study of blood T cell repertoires in COVID-19. Profiling relied on immunoSEQ multiplex PCR, and the TCRdb table lists in-frame clones only, not all of them. The sample has a few hundred thousand clones; 85% to 90% are singletons. The sequencing sample was made of PBMCs or T cells enriched from blood (not recorded which). All receptors derive from a woman between 45 and 60 years old in a cohort exposed to, infected with or recovered from COVID-19 (not recorded which).

CDR3: CASSFSLGTVSYEQYF. The CDR3 DNA sequence: TGTGCCAGCAGCTTTTCCCTGGGGACAGTCTCCTACGAGCAGTACTTC. The genes are TRBV7-8 and TRBJ2-7, with TRBD1 matching over 7 bases. CDR1 is SGHVS and CDR2 is FQNEAQ in the germline V gene. The CDR3 is made up of 16 amino acids. V gave up 3 bases and J gave up 0 bases; unmatched junction bases: 8.

This chain links TRBV24-1 with TRBJ2-1; 16 bases are shared with TRBD2. The CDR3 sequence is 20 residues long. Per the germline V gene, CDR1 is KGHDR and CDR2 is SFDVKD. Trimming at V came to 4 bases and at J to 3 bases, leaving 11 bases not matched to a gene. The CDR3 loop is CATSDFSGTSGGDNYNEQFF. The DNA of the CDR3 is TGTGCCACCAGTGACTTTTCAGGGACTAGCGGGGGGGATAACTACAATGAGCAGTTCTTC.

CDR3 nucleotides: TGCGCCAGCAGCCTCAAGGTTGGGCAGGGAAGCCCTGAAGCTTTCTTT. This encodes CASSLKVGQGSPEAFF. The J gene is TRBJ1-1, the V gene TRBV4-1; TRBD1 might be the D (5 bases). CDR1 and CDR2 (germline): MGHRA, YSYEKL. The CDR3 is made up of 16 amino acids. Trimming removed 4 bases at V and 6 bases at J, with 21 bases between.

In its sample, this clone was seen once. V gene TRBV7-2 combines with J gene TRBJ2-3; a weak D match, TRBD1 (6 bases). The CDR3 totals 14 residues. Germline values: CDR1 SGHTA, CDR2 FQGNSA. Trimming pared 5 bases from V and 3 bases from J, leaving 12 bases between. The CDR3 sequence: CASSGVDRTDTQYF. CDR3 DNA sequence: TGTGCCAGCAGCGGGGTTGACAGGACAGATACGCAGTATTTT.

This chain connects TRBV7-6 to TRBJ1-1, with D maybe TRBD1 (5 bases). Germline CDR1 SGHVS, CDR2 FNYEAQ. The CDR3 sequence is 17 residues long. Deletions cut 10 bases from V and 4 bases from J, with 28 bases between. The CDR3 sequence is CAIPPALREGQVTEAFF. In nucleotides, the CDR3 is TGTGCCATCCCACCCGCCCTGAGAGAAGGACAAGTCACTGAAGCTTTCTTT. The entire variable domain, with the rest obtained from reference TRBV7-6 and TRBJ1-1, is as follows: GAGVSQSPRYKVTKRGQDVALRCDPISGHVSLYWYRQALGQGPEFLTYFNYEAQQDKSGLPNDRFSAERPEGSISTLTIQRTEQRDSAMYRCAIPPALREGQVTEAFFGQGTRLTVV.

There are a few counts of this clone. The rearrangement links TRBV28 to TRBJ1-5, with 7 nucleotides matching TRBD1. CDR1 and CDR2 (germline): MDHEN, SYDVKM. There are 16 residues in the CDR3. The V and J ends lost 3 bases and 4 bases, in that order; junction bases with no gene match: 9. CDR3 DNA: TGTGCCAGCAGTTTCCCAGGGGGGAGTATGAATCAGCCCCAGCATTTT. Its translation is CASSFPGGSMNQPQHF.

The chain couples TRBV28 to TRBJ1-4, with 9 bases that match TRBD1. J lost 6 bases, V lost 2 bases, and 10 bases had no gene match. The length of the CDR3 is 17 residues. Germline CDR1 is MDHEN and CDR2 is SYDVKM. CDR3 in amino acids: CASSLNRGGQGYEKLFF. The CDR3 DNA is TGTGCCAGCAGTTTAAATCGTGGCGGACAGGGGTATGAAAAACTGTTTTTT.

As regards this clone: Additional DNA sequences in this sample encode the identical CDR3. The chain combines TRBV30 with TRBJ1-3; tentatively, D is TRBD1 (5 bases). The germline V gene has CDR1 GTSNPN and CDR2 SVGIG (reference sequence). CDR3 length equals 14 residues. Trimming shortened V by 2 bases and J by 0 bases, and 8 bases separated the two germline ends. CDR3 sequence (DNA): TGTGCCTGGAGTCGGGGGGGCTCTGGAAACACCATATATTTT. It translates to CAWSRGGSGNTIYF.

The chain is built from TRBV2 and TRBJ1-2, with no clear D. Looked up from germline, CDR1 is SNHLY and CDR2 is FYNNEI. The CDR3 contains 12 residues. Trimming cost V 10 bases and J 3 bases, with 12 bases left between them. As DNA, the CDR3 is TGTGCCACCGGGTCTTCGTACTATGGCTACACCTTC. Translated, it gives CATGSSYYGYTF.

The chain employs TRBV5-1 and TRBJ2-1; TRBD1 matches at 8 bases. This CDR3 is built from 13 residues. Germline loops: CDR1 SGHRS, CDR2 YFSETQ. Losses at the gene ends were 4 bases for V and 6 bases for J; bases not matched to a gene: 3. The CDR3 is CASSMTGANEQFF. As DNA, the CDR3 is TGCGCCAGCAGCATGACAGGGGCCAATGAGCAGTTCTTC.

The chain joins TRBV7-9 to TRBJ1-1; no clear D gene. The CDR3 has 13 amino acids. Germline V gives CDR1 SEHNR, CDR2 FQNEAQ (reference sequence). V shed 5 bases and J shed 1 base, with 8 bases lying between them. The CDR3 protein is CASSRVTNTEAFF. DNA of the CDR3: TGTGCCAGCAGCCGGGTCACGAACACTGAAGCTTTCTTT.

The chain uses TRBV6-2 or TRBV6-3 and TRBJ2-2, with 11 positions matching TRBD2. Germline CDR1 reads MNHEY; CDR2 reads SVGEGT. This CDR3 has 17 amino acids. Trimming took 4 bases from V and 5 from J; bases not matched to a gene: 9. CDR3 sequence reads: CASSLLAGGPRTGELFF. CDR3 in DNA: TGTGCCAGCAGTTTATTAGCGGGGGGGCCGAGGACCGGGGAGCTGTTTTTT.

In regard to this clone: Sequence at one end of the junction differs from germline and may be a read error. The genes are TRBV7-7 and TRBJ2-3, with 7 bases that match TRBD2. The CDR3 runs to 15 residues. The germline V gene encodes CDR1 SSHAT and CDR2 FNYEAQ (reference sequence). CDR3 sequence: CASSLRAGSPDTQYF. The CDR3 nucleotides read TGTGCTAGCAGCTTAAGAGCGGGAAGTCCAGATACGCAGTATTTT.

In regard to this clone: A much larger clone sits a single nucleotide away, making a read error possible. The chain recombines TRBV5-5 with TRBJ1-4; D is undetermined. V lost 4 bases, J lost 4 bases, and 14 bases lay in between. This CDR3 contains 15 residues. Germline V gene sequence: CDR1 SGHKS, CDR2 YYEKEE (reference sequence). Written as DNA, the CDR3 is TGTGCCAGCAGCACGGTTGGTGGTCTTAATGAAAAACTGTTTTTT. Encoded protein: CASSTVGGLNEKLFF. The full variable domain, completed using reference TRBV5-5 and TRBJ1-4, is DAGVTQSPTHLIKTRGQQVTLRCSPISGHKSVSWYQQVLGQGPQFIFQYYEKEERGRGNFPDRFSARQFPNYSSELNVNALLLGDSALYLCASSTVGGLNEKLFFGSGTQLSVL.

This chain connects TRBV5-1 to TRBJ1-1; weak D call: TRBD1 (5 bases). Trimming cost V 4 bases and J 2 bases, with 9 bases left between them. This CDR3 spans 13 amino acids. Germline CDR1 SGHRS, CDR2 YFSETQ. This CDR3 reads CASSPQANTEAFF. Here the CDR3 DNA reads TGCGCCAGCAGCCCACAGGCTAACACTGAAGCTTTCTTT.

This rearrangement joins TRBV15 to TRBJ1-1; the D gene is possibly TRBD1 (5 bases). Trimming pared 3 bases from V and 3 bases from J, leaving 14 bases between. Germline V CDR1 and CDR2: LNHNV, YYDKDF (reference sequence). This CDR3 has 15 amino acids. The CDR3 nucleotides read TGTGCCACCAGCAGGCAGGGTGGGTGGGACACTGAAGCTTTCTTT. Amino acids: CATSRQGGWDTEAFF.

The gene calls are TRBV6-5 and TRBJ2-2, with a possible D match to TRBD1 (6 bases). Germline-derived CDR1 and CDR2 are MNHEY and SVGAGI. This CDR3 has 14 residues. Trimming took off 7 bases at V and 6 bases at J, with 15 bases between the two ends. The CDR3 region has the DNA TGTGCCAGCACCCAGGGGCGAGGTCCCGGGGAGCTGTTTTTT. This encodes CASTQGRGPGELFF.

The table lists this clone with a few counts. This chain links TRBV4-2 with TRBJ1-6, with 8 bases identical to TRBD1. Germline values: CDR1 LGHNA, CDR2 YNFKEQ. CDR3 size: 16 residues. The V segment lost 0 bases and the J segment 7 bases; nucleotides outside the gene matches: 5. The DNA for the CDR3 is TGTGCCAGCAGCCAAGATGTAGACAGGGGCAATTCACCCCTCCACTTT. This translates into CASSQDVDRGNSPLHF.

The J gene is TRBJ1-4, the V gene TRBV3-1 (or the pseudogene TRBV3-2); 11 nucleotides agree with TRBD1. Unmatched junction bases numbered 6, after V lost 5 bases and J lost 7 bases. The germline CDR1 and CDR2 sequences are LGHDT and YNNKEL (reference sequence). The CDR3 has 15 residues. For the CDR3, the DNA is TGTGCCAGCAGCTCTCCCGGACAGGGGGCTGAAAAACTGTTTTTT. Its protein is CASSSPGQGAEKLFF.

The CDR3 loop reads CASSAVGGLAGNTQYF. The CDR3 nucleotides are TGTGCCAGCAGTGCCGTCGGGGGACTAGCGGGCAATACGCAGTATTTT. The chain joins TRBV6-2 or TRBV6-3 to TRBJ2-3; 12 bases map to TRBD2. The germline V gene encodes CDR1 MNHEY and CDR2 SVGEGT. Losses at the gene ends were 5 bases for V and 7 bases for J; bases not matched to a gene: 10. The CDR3 sequence is 16 residues long.

This clone was observed a single time. The chain joins TRBV11-2 to TRBJ2-2; D might be TRBD2 (5 bases). Germline lookup yields CDR1 SGHAT and CDR2 FQNNGV. The CDR3 totals 16 residues. V was cut by 5 bases and J by 0 bases, with 13 bases left in between. The DNA for the CDR3 is TGTGCCAGCAGCCCCCGGACTGCTACGAACACCGGGGAGCTGTTTTTT. Translating it yields CASSPRTATNTGELFF.

V gene TRBV7-9 combines with J gene TRBJ2-7; TRBD2 matches 7 bases. The germline gives CDR1 SEHNR, CDR2 FQNEAQ (reference sequence). V lost 1 base, J lost 3 bases, and 12 bases stayed unmatched. This CDR3 spans 17 amino acids. The CDR3 reads CASSLGLLAATFYEQYF. DNA of the CDR3: TGTGCCAGCAGCTTAGGGTTGCTAGCGGCTACCTTCTACGAGCAGTACTTC.

The CDR3 loop is CASRLPGQGNYGYTF. CDR3 DNA sequence: TGTGCCAGCAGGCTCCCGGGACAGGGGAACTATGGCTACACCTTC. The chain employs TRBV5-8 and TRBJ1-2; 10 bases match TRBD1. Germline lookup yields CDR1 SGHTS and CDR2 YDEGEE. The CDR3 is 15 amino acids. V shed 5 bases, J shed 2 bases, and the junction held 6 bases outside the gene matches.

This sequence joins TRBV6-5 and TRBJ2-7; TRBD2 is a possible D gene (5 bases). The CDR3 contains 13 residues. Germline V gene lookup returns CDR1 MNHEY and CDR2 SVGAGI. V lost 5 bases and J 3 bases, leaving 11 bases between the germline ends. The CDR3: CASSRDRLYEQYF. The CDR3 nucleotides are TGTGCCAGCAGTCGGGATCGACTCTACGAGCAGTACTTC.

The CDR3 DNA reads as TGTGCCAGCAGCTTTACAGGGACTAGAAACACCATATATTTT. Translated, it gives CASSFTGTRNTIYF. The V call is TRBV5-6, the J call TRBJ1-3; D perhaps matches TRBD1 (6 bases). V was clipped by 2 bases and J by 5 bases, with 11 bases between them. This CDR3 region has 14 residues. Germline lookup yields CDR1 SGHDT and CDR2 YYEEEE.

The chain employs TRBV10-2 and TRBJ2-7; D is unresolved. Trimming removed 6 bases from V and 0 bases from J, with 18 bases in between. CDR3 length: 16 amino acids. Germline loops: CDR1 WSHSY, CDR2 SAAADI. This chain's CDR3 is CASSPGFETYSYEQYF. Written as DNA, the CDR3 is TGCGCCAGCAGCCCAGGCTTCGAGACGTACTCCTACGAGCAGTACTTC.

The chain has TRBV5-1 and TRBJ1-4; unclear D gene. The length of the CDR3 is 14 residues. V was clipped by 0 bases and J by 0 bases, with 3 bases between them. From germline, CDR1 is SGHRS and CDR2 YFSETQ. The CDR3 protein is CASSLDTTNEKLFF. CDR3 nucleotide sequence: TGCGCCAGCAGCTTGGACACAACTAATGAAAAACTGTTTTTT.